This T cell receptor (beta chain) was sequenced for a study of cytomegalovirus exposure and HLA in healthy donors. The study's findings and limits: Later on, a genetic analysis was performed. It linked a missense variant in DCLRE1C with V- and J-gene trimming of TCR beta. There were three CMV-associated chains whose specificity for CMV antigens was confirmed in vitro.

Primers included in the PCR were 60 Vbeta and 13 Jbeta primers. TCRdb's table, derived via immunoSEQ multiplex PCR, lists solely in-frame clones and lacks some. Seen here are 150,000 to 250,000 clones, around 78% observed once, and the top ten hold 1.5% to 2%. The CDR3 runs to 15 residues. With 0 bases removed from V and 4 bases from J, the gap between germline ends came to 14 bases. In germline, CDR1 is SGHRS, CDR2 YFSETQ. About this clone itself: What it binds is unknown.

The receptor's source is a man aged 25 to 40 in good health and CMV-seronegative. Sequencing was carried out using PBMCs. The J gene is TRBJ2-7, the V gene TRBV5-1; possibly TRBD2 for D (5 bases). The CDR3 DNA reads TGCGCCAGCAGCTTGGAACCGACAAGCGGTTACGAGCAGTACTTC. It codes for CASSLEPTSGYEQYF.